This entry describes one TCR beta chain. Original handling: It was from reference gene primer amplification that nucleated cell counts were estimated. Profiled with immunoSEQ multiplex PCR; TCRdb holds only in-frame clones, not every one. Clone size and the V and J calls come from that table; the DNA yielded D and trimming. The table has nearly 55,000 clones, more than 70% seen once. These data come from a study of blood T cell repertoires in COVID-19. Across the whole study: There were acute and convalescent COVID-19 samples, and they came from the United States, Italy and Spain. PBMCs, B-cell-depleted T cells, or T cells were the source of the cDNA or gDNA that made up the material.

The CDR3 sequence is 16 residues long. Germline V gives CDR1 SGHDT, CDR2 YYEEEE. V lost 1 base and J 5 bases, leaving 16 bases between the germline ends. The receptor was isolated from a man aged 70 or older with active COVID-19. The genes are TRBV5-6 and TRBJ2-1; possibly TRBD2 for D (6 bases). The sequenced material came from peripheral blood. CDR3 sequence reads: CASSLLGGSMDNEQFF. The DNA for the CDR3 is TGTGCCAGCAGCTTGTTGGGAGGAAGTATGGACAATGAGCAGTTCTTC.